This TCR beta chain is drawn from a study of shared clonotypes between healthy human individuals (dated by TCRdb to 2019 to 2021). Turning to the overall study: The cohort included three men and a couple of women between 18 and 49 years of age. Blood TCR repertoires of five healthy adults were deeply sequenced to estimate repertoire size and the extent of clonotype sharing between individuals. Leukapheresis yielded between about 0.9 and 8.9 billion PBMCs per donor. Different laboratories and diverse techniques were used to prepare libraries and sequence TCR repertoires, to increase sequencing depth and limit assay-specific biases. For each donor, three plates each were used for CD4 naive and CD4 memory, two plates were used for CD8 naive, and one plate was used for CD8 memory.

This clone was detected once. The target of this receptor is not known. Base qualities were left out, and no much larger clone turns up one base away. Donors were healthy HIV-negative adults with no recently reported acute infections or vaccinations. Every donor was a Caucasian adult living in Nashville, Tennessee, USA. CD4+ T cells were enriched by magnetic negative selection, after which naive cells were positively selected on CD45RA and the negative fraction was taken as the memory subset. After blood collection by leukapheresis, PBMCs were isolated using Ficoll-Histopaque density gradient centrifugation and then cryopreserved in the vapor phase of liquid nitrogen. Purity and quantity of every magnetically sorted T cell population were checked by analytical flow cytometry. From each sorted fraction, genomic DNA was isolated and quantified by UV absorbance on a Nanodrop 2000c. On the study overall, not on this receptor specifically: Larger estimated clonotype richness was generally found for naive subsets than for memory subsets. Sampling was limited to blood, and TCR repertoires in tissue likely differ from TCR repertoires in blood. Across several donors, 5% to 6% of naive CD4, 3.5% of naive CD8, 2.3% of memory CD4, and under 0.45% of memory CD8 clonotypes were shared. Pairwise subsampling indicated that sequencing depth was expected to affect the degree of clonotype sharing among donors. Rarefaction of sorted-subset datasets indicated incomplete sequencing despite the large sequencing depth. Higher generation probabilities were observed for clonotypes shared by all four sorted-subset donors than for non-shared clonotypes. Because the study included a small number of donors, the genetic and exposure-history diversity represented was limited.

A distance of 18 bases separates the germline ends of V and J, which lose 2 bases and 1 base respectively. The CDR3 contains 17 residues, cysteine and phenylalanine counted. The sequence is cut down to CDR3 DNA, 51 bases in frame from base 1. From a lookup of the germline V gene, CDR1 and CDR2 are KGHSH and LQKENI. TCR CDR3 regions were amplified from genomic DNA by multiplex PCR using the deep immunoSEQ assay. For each cell subset, the extracted genomic DNA was distributed evenly across all wells of several immunoSEQ 96-well plates, and each plate served as one replicate. For sorted subsets, each replicate PCR was loaded with around 200 ng genomic DNA, equivalent to approximately 33,000 T cell genomes. Purified libraries were quantified with a Qubit 3.0 fluorometer, sized on a Bioanalyzer 2100, and re-quantified with the KAPA Library Quantification kit. A separate single-read 150-cycle Illumina NextSeq 550 flow cell was used to sequence each immunoSEQ 96-well plate. The paper's data handling went like this. Because the immunoSEQ output held only junctional sequences and lacked quality scores, the filtering could not match the filtering applied to full-length reads. Sequences were annotated with PyIR, a Python wrapper for IgBLAST v1.9, using IMGT germline references to assign V/J genes and CDR3. Reads with weak V/J assignments (E-value above 1e-6), missing CDR3, stop codons, out-of-frame junctions, or ambiguous translated residues were removed. V3J clonotypes were defined as sequences sharing an identical inferred V gene, J gene, and CDR3 amino acid sequence. Percentage overlap between repertoires was calculated by dividing the number of shared unique clonotypes by the size of the smaller repertoire. Richness of each repertoire was evaluated using RTK rarefaction, the Chao1 estimator, and Recon v2.1 estimates of unobserved clonotypes. Generation probabilities were computed with OLGA for all TCRbeta clonotypes obtained by the gDNA method from four donors. TCRdb obtained this table from immuneACCESS and retained in-frame rearrangements with V and J assigned. These tables miss some clones; where compared with another copy, unresolved V genes account for less than half of the shortfall, and the remainder is unexplained. For V, J and clone size, that table is used; D and trimming come from the DNA. The sample contains about 1.4 million clones, approximately 97% of them found a single time. The top ten constitute approximately 1.1% of the sample.

The sequence derives from a man aged 25-45 years in good health. The specimen sequenced was naive CD4+ T cells sorted from blood. The cell subset or site label corresponds to: CD45RA+ positively selected. Here the chain combines TRBV18 and TRBJ2-7; the D region possibly corresponds to TRBD1 (5 bases align). The CDR3: CASSPVQVTVLSYEQYF. The sequence in DNA is TGTGCCAGCTCACCAGTACAGGTAACAGTGTTGTCCTACGAGCAGTACTTC.